The clone carrying this TCR beta chain was counted only a few times. What it binds is not known. Via MiXCR, TCRdb re-called the RT-PCR reads, giving one row per CDR3 protein. The repertoire holds hundreds of thousands of distinct CDR3 sequences, with about an eighth as singletons. This record belongs to a study of response to subunit inactivated influenza vaccine. Study findings and constraints: The authors put forward the suggestion that each seasonal influenza vaccination may bring in only a limited number of new T cells.

V lost 3 bases, J lost 3 bases, and 6 bases lay in between. There are 13 residues in the CDR3. The chain links TRBV12-3 or TRBV12-4 to TRBJ2-1; no definite D call. Sequences were derived from PBMCs from blood, sampled 45 days after vaccination. This receptor was obtained from a man in his fifties or sixties who received an inactivated influenza vaccine. Here the CDR3 reads CASSLGNYNEQFF. The CDR3 region has the DNA TGTGCCAGCAGTTTGGGTAACTACAATGAGCAGTTCTTC.